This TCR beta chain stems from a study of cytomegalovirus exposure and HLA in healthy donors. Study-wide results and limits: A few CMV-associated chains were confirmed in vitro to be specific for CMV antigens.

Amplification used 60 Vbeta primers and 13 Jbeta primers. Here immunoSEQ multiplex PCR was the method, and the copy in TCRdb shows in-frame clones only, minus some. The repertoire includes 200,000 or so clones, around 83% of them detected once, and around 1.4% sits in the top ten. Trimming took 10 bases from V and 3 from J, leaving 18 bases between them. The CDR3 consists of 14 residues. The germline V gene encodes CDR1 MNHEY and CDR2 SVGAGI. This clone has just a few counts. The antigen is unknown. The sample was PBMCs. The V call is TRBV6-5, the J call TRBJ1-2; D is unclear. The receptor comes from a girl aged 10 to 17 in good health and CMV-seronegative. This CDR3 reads CATLEGGGDYGYTF. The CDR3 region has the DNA TGTGCCACTTTGGAGGGAGGCGGGGACTATGGCTACACCTTC.